A single sample gave rise to the 30 T cell receptor beta chains below, sequenced in a study of response to subunit inactivated influenza vaccine. One entry per CDR3 protein results from TCRdb running MiXCR on the RT-PCR reads. The top ten clones hold approximately 14% of a sample with more than 400,000 distinct CDR3 sequences, approximately 7.7% of them seen once. The material was PBMCs from blood, obtained 23 months after vaccination. These receptors originate from a man aged 45-69 years who received an inactivated influenza vaccine.

This clonotype was seen many times. V and J are TRBV28 and TRBJ2-7; D not resolved. CDR1 is MDHEN and CDR2 is SYDVKM in the germline V gene. The V end lost 7 bases, the J end lost 3 bases, and 7 bases lay between the germline ends. The CDR3 is 11 residues long. CDR3 sequence reads: CASTTGYEQYF. CDR3 nucleotide sequence: TGTGCCAGCACCACCGGCTACGAGCAGTACTTC.

This clonotype was recorded at least ten times. This chain links TRBV5-4 with TRBJ1-1; D gene ambiguous. The length of the CDR3 is 14 residues. Germline CDR1 is SGHNT and CDR2 is YYREEE (reference sequence). V was clipped by 2 bases and J by 1 base, with 9 bases between them. The CDR3 spells CASSFGGKNTEAFF. The CDR3 nucleotides are TGTGCCAGCAGCTTTGGCGGAAAGAACACTGAAGCTTTCTTT.

This clonotype was observed a handful of times. The CDR3 DNA sequence: TGTGCCAGCAGCCCTGGGACTAGCGGGAGTCTTGTTGGGGAGACCCAGTACTTC. Its protein is CASSPGTSGSLVGETQYF. The chain couples TRBV11-1 to TRBJ2-5, with 14 bases identical to TRBD2. This CDR3 comprises 18 residues. With 5 bases clipped from V and 5 bases from J, the junction kept 13 bases outside the gene matches. The germline gives CDR1 SGHAT, CDR2 FQDESV (reference sequence).

This clonotype was found many times. The rearrangement joins TRBV19 to TRBJ2-3; no clear D. The length of the CDR3 is 14 residues. Deletions cut 3 bases from V and 2 bases from J, with 9 bases between. Germline V gene lookup returns CDR1 LNHDA and CDR2 SQIVND (reference sequence). Here the CDR3 reads CASSIGQPTDTQYF. CDR3 coding DNA: TGTGCCAGTAGTATCGGCCAGCCCACAGATACGCAGTATTTT.

This clonotype was seen more than once but under ten times. The rearrangement joins TRBV29-1 to TRBJ1-6; D is possibly TRBD1 (5 bases). The CDR3 has 13 amino acids. V dropped 6 bases and J dropped 5 bases, with 11 bases sitting between them. Germline-derived CDR1 and CDR2 are SQVTM and ANQGSEA. CDR3 region: CSVRTTNNSPLHF. CDR3 sequence (DNA): TGCAGCGTAAGGACAACTAATAATTCACCCCTCCACTTT.

This clonotype came up many times. This chain connects TRBV4-2 to TRBJ2-7, with D maybe TRBD1 (5 bases). Germline V lookup: CDR1 LGHNA, CDR2 YNFKEQ. This CDR3 comprises 14 residues. V lost 0 bases, J lost 5 bases, and 11 bases lay in between. CDR3 region: CASSQDLGRDEQYF. CDR3 DNA: TGTGCCAGCAGCCAAGATTTGGGCAGGGACGAGCAGTACTTC.

The CDR3 DNA reads TGTGCCACCAGCAGGGAACCTGGGACTAGCGGGAGGGTAGGGCAGTTCTTC. Translating gives CATSREPGTSGRVGQFF. The rearrangement links TRBV15 to TRBJ2-1; 16 positions match TRBD2. J gave up 12 bases and V 3 bases, and 11 bases lay outside the gene matches. Germline V gene sequence: CDR1 LNHNV, CDR2 YYDKDF (reference sequence). This CDR3 has 17 amino acids.

This clonotype was observed a few times. The chain employs TRBV3-1 and TRBJ2-7; no definite D call. CDR3 length: 13 amino acids. Germline V lookup: CDR1 LGHDT, CDR2 YNNKEL (reference sequence). Between the trimmed V and J ends, which lost 5 bases and 2 bases, there was a span of 10 bases. The CDR3 nucleotides are TGTGCCAGCAGCGACCTCCTAACCTACGAGCAGTACTTC. Its protein product is CASSDLLTYEQYF.

This clonotype turned up a few times. DNA for the CDR3: TGTGCCAGCACCACTCGGGCAGGACAATATGAAAAACTGTTTTTT. It specifies CASTTRAGQYEKLFF. This chain links TRBV7-9 with TRBJ1-4, with D perhaps matching TRBD1 (5 bases). There are 15 residues in the CDR3. Germline V gives CDR1 SEHNR, CDR2 FQNEAQ (reference sequence). Between the trimmed V and J ends, which lost 7 bases and 6 bases, there was a span of 18 bases.

In this sample, this clonotype turned up a few times. The chain links TRBV28 to TRBJ1-2; 7 nucleotides align to TRBD1. In germline, CDR1 is MDHEN, CDR2 SYDVKM. The CDR3 sequence is 12 residues long. V was pared by 11 bases and J by 7 bases, with 10 bases of the junction left unmatched. CDR3 protein: CAARDSLRGYTF. The CDR3 nucleotides are TGTGCCGCCCGGGACAGCCTTCGTGGCTACACCTTC.

There are many counts of this clonotype. The rearrangement uses TRBV5-1 and TRBJ2-7; 9 bases agree with TRBD2. Germline V gene lookup returns CDR1 SGHRS and CDR2 YFSETQ. The CDR3 sequence is 16 residues long. J was trimmed by 0 bases and V by 0 bases; bases with no gene match: 4. This CDR3 is CASSLEASGTSYEQYF. The CDR3 nucleotides read TGCGCCAGCAGCTTGGAGGCTAGCGGGACCTCCTACGAGCAGTACTTC.

In this sample, this clonotype turned up a few times. The chain joins TRBV12-3 or TRBV12-4 to TRBJ1-2; D not resolved. CDR3 size: 13 residues. The V and J ends lost 2 bases and 2 bases respectively, with 6 bases between them. DNA of the CDR3: TGTGCCAGCAGTTTACTGATAAACTATGGCTACACCTTC. Translating gives CASSLLINYGYTF.

This clonotype has ten or more counts. The CDR3 DNA sequence: TGTGCCAGCAGCCCGGGACAGGGTGATACGCAGTATTTT. Residues: CASSPGQGDTQYF. J is TRBJ2-3 and V is TRBV3-1, with 9 nucleotides matching TRBD1. The germline V gene has CDR1 LGHDT and CDR2 YNNKEL (reference sequence). J was trimmed by 6 bases and V by 4 bases; bases with no gene match: 2. The CDR3 has 13 residues.

This clonotype was recorded many times. CDR3 region: CASTPSTDTQYF. In nucleotides, the CDR3 is TGTGCCAGCACCCCTAGCACAGATACGCAGTATTTT. The chain combines TRBV5-5 with TRBJ2-3, with D uncertain. V lost 6 bases, J lost 0 bases, and 5 bases lay in between. The CDR3 has 12 amino acids. Germline CDR1 and CDR2: SGHKS and YYEKEE (reference sequence). Using reference TRBV5-5 and TRBJ2-3 for the parts outside the CDR3, the full variable domain is DAGVTQSPTHLIKTRGQQVTLRCSPISGHKSVSWYQQVLGQGPQFIFQYYEKEERGRGNFPDRFSARQFPNYSSELNVNALLLGDSALYLCASTPSTDTQYFGPGTRLTVL.

This clonotype was counted at least ten times. This sequence joins TRBV3-1 and TRBJ1-2; D call uncertain. V lost 0 bases to trimming and J lost 10 bases, with 9 bases between them. Per the germline V gene, CDR1 is LGHDT and CDR2 is YNNKEL (reference sequence). The CDR3 consists of 12 residues. CDR3 DNA: TGTGCCAGCAGCCAAGACAGAACACTCTACACCTTC. It specifies CASSQDRTLYTF.

This clonotype has only a few counts. The chain links TRBV20-1 to TRBJ2-7; maybe TRBD2 (6 bases). Germline V gene sequence: CDR1 DFQATT, CDR2 SNEGSKA (reference sequence). The length of the CDR3 is 13 residues. Trimming stripped 7 bases from V and 2 bases from J, with 15 bases between. The CDR3 nucleotides are TGCAGTGGTAGGGGACTGTCTCCCTACGAGCAGTACTTC. Protein sequence: CSGRGLSPYEQYF.

The genes are TRBV6-5 and TRBJ2-6; D uncertain. Germline CDR1 is MNHEY and CDR2 is SVGAGI. CDR3 length equals 13 residues. Trimming left V 4 bases short and J 2 bases short, with 3 bases between. For the CDR3, the DNA is TGTGCCAGCAGTTGGACTGGGGCCAACGTCCTGACTTTC. Encoded protein: CASSWTGANVLTF.

V usage is TRBV12-3 or TRBV12-4 and J usage is TRBJ1-5; 8 nucleotides agree with TRBD1. The ends lost 3 bases at V and 7 bases at J; junction bases unmatched: 8. There are 15 residues in the CDR3. This CDR3 reads CASSFAGGAKQPQHF. CDR3 in DNA: TGTGCCAGCAGTTTCGCAGGGGGCGCAAAGCAGCCCCAGCATTTT.

This rearrangement joins TRBV28 to TRBJ2-5; D remains ambiguous. This CDR3 spans 15 amino acids. V lost 2 bases to trimming and J lost 1 base, with 11 bases between them. Germline V lookup: CDR1 MDHEN, CDR2 SYDVKM. This CDR3 reads CASSLRSGFQETQYF. CDR3 DNA sequence: TGTGCCAGCAGTTTAAGATCAGGATTCCAAGAGACCCAGTACTTC.

The V call is TRBV19, the J call TRBJ1-5, with TRBD1 identical over 9 bases. This CDR3 spans 16 amino acids. Germline values: CDR1 LNHDA, CDR2 SQIVND (reference sequence). The V segment lost 7 bases and the J segment 1 base; nucleotides outside the gene matches: 8. The CDR3, as DNA: TGTGCCAGTACCTCCGCCGGGACAGGGAGCAATCAGCCCCAGCATTTT. It translates to CASTSAGTGSNQPQHF. Combining the CDR3 with reference TRBV19 and TRBJ1-5 gives the whole variable domain DGGITQSPKYLFRKEGQNVTLSCEQNLNHDAMYWYRQDPGQGLRLIYYSQIVNDFQKGDIAEGYSVSREKKESFPLTVTSAQKNPTAFYLCASTSAGTGSNQPQHFGDGTRLSIL.

The chain carries TRBV9 and TRBJ2-7, with no clear D. Trimming removed 4 bases at V and 6 bases at J, with 17 bases between. Germline CDR1 is SGDLS and CDR2 is YYNGEE. CDR3 size: 14 residues. CDR3 nucleotides: TGTGCCAGCAGCCCAGCTTCGCCGACCGGCGAGCAGTACTTC. The encoded protein is CASSPASPTGEQYF.

The chain is built from TRBV4-1 and TRBJ1-2, with 10 bases aligning to TRBD1. V lost 4 bases and J lost 4; bases outside the gene matches: 18. Germline-derived CDR1 and CDR2 are MGHRA and YSYEKL. The CDR3 contains 19 residues. This CDR3 reads CASSPGRGRQGAMVYGYTF. In DNA form, the CDR3 reads TGCGCCAGCAGCCCAGGGAGGGGCAGACAGGGGGCGATGGTCTATGGCTACACCTTC.

This clonotype has only a few counts. This chain links TRBV10-3 with TRBJ2-1; 11 bases line up with TRBD2. The germline V gene encodes CDR1 ENHRY and CDR2 SYGVKD. CDR3 length: 15 residues. V gave up 6 bases and J gave up 7 bases; unmatched junction bases: 8. Written as DNA, the CDR3 is TGTGCCATCAGCCTACTAGCGGGGGCCAAGAATGAGCAGTTCTTC. As protein: CAISLLAGAKNEQFF.

This clonotype was counted many times. This chain links TRBV5-1 with TRBJ1-5; D uncertain. Trimming removed 0 bases at V and 9 bases at J, with 10 bases between. The germline gives CDR1 SGHRS, CDR2 YFSETQ. This CDR3 has 13 amino acids. CDR3 DNA: TGCGCCAGCAGCTTGGACGGACTCGGGCCCCAGCATTTT. This encodes CASSLDGLGPQHF.

This clonotype was picked up many times. The chain recombines TRBV27 with TRBJ2-7; a possible D gene is TRBD1 (5 bases). Germline V CDR1 and CDR2: MNHEY, SMNVEV (reference sequence). This CDR3 contains 14 residues. Trimming took 5 bases from V and 0 from J, leaving 11 bases between them. CDR3 sequence: CASSATVYSYEQYF. CDR3 DNA: TGTGCCAGCAGTGCGACAGTATACTCCTACGAGCAGTACTTC.

This clonotype was found many times. The chain links TRBV7-2 to TRBJ2-3; 9 nucleotides match TRBD1. Trimming at V came to 6 bases and at J to 5 bases, leaving 6 bases not matched to a gene. Per the germline V gene, CDR1 is SGHTA and CDR2 is FQGNSA. The CDR3 length is 14 residues. The CDR3 nucleotides read TGTGCCAGCAGACGGGACAGGGTCGTAGATACGCAGTATTTT. This codes for CASRRDRVVDTQYF.

The genes are TRBV18 and TRBJ1-6; 9 nucleotides align to TRBD1. This CDR3 is built from 15 residues. Trimming cost V 6 bases and J 7 bases; bases outside gene matches: 7. CDR1 is KGHSH and CDR2 is LQKENI in the germline V gene. CDR3 sequence: CASSLHGTGNSPLHF. The CDR3 DNA follows: TGTGCCAGCTCGCTACATGGGACAGGGAATTCACCCCTCCACTTT. The entire variable domain, with the rest obtained from reference TRBV18 and TRBJ1-6, is as follows: NAGVMQNPRHLVRRRGQEARLRCSPMKGHSHVYWYRQLPEEGLKFMVYLQKENIIDESGMPKERFSAEFPKEGPSILRIQQVVRGDSAAYFCASSLHGTGNSPLHFGNGTRLTVT.

At least ten counts were recorded for this clonotype. V and J are TRBV15 and TRBJ1-5, with a tentative D call TRBD1 (6 bases). V lost 0 bases, J lost 2 bases, and 17 bases lay in between. Germline CDR1 reads LNHNV; CDR2 reads YYDKDF (reference sequence). This CDR3 has 18 amino acids. The CDR3 spells CATSRDPGDIGGNQPQHF. The CDR3, as DNA: TGTGCCACCAGCAGAGATCCGGGGGACATTGGGGGCAATCAGCCCCAGCATTTT. The whole variable domain, remainder taken from reference TRBV15 and TRBJ1-5, is DAMVIQNPRYQVTQFGKPVTLSCSQTLNHNVMYWYQQKSSQAPKLLFHYYDKDFNNEADTPDNFQSRRPNTSFCFLDIRSPGLGDTAMYLCATSRDPGDIGGNQPQHFGDGTRLSIL.

This clonotype was observed a few times. The chain links TRBV6-1 to TRBJ2-6, with TRBD1 identical over 7 bases. CDR1 and CDR2 (germline): MNHNS, SASEGT. Losses at the gene ends were 6 bases for V and 0 bases for J; bases not matched to a gene: 5. The CDR3 runs to 16 residues. CDR3 region: CASRRQGFSGANVLTF. The CDR3 DNA reads TGTGCCAGCAGACGACAGGGTTTCTCTGGGGCCAACGTCCTGACTTTC.

This clonotype occurred a few times. The V gene is TRBV20-1, the J gene TRBJ2-4; 11 bases match TRBD2. CDR1 is DFQATT, CDR2 SNEGSKA, per germline (reference sequence). Trimming took 3 bases from V and 0 from J; bases not matched to a gene: 4. The CDR3 is made up of 16 amino acids. The CDR3 DNA is TGCAGTGCTAGGACTAGCGGGGCACTAGCCAAAAACATTCAGTACTTC. It is translated as CSARTSGALAKNIQYF.